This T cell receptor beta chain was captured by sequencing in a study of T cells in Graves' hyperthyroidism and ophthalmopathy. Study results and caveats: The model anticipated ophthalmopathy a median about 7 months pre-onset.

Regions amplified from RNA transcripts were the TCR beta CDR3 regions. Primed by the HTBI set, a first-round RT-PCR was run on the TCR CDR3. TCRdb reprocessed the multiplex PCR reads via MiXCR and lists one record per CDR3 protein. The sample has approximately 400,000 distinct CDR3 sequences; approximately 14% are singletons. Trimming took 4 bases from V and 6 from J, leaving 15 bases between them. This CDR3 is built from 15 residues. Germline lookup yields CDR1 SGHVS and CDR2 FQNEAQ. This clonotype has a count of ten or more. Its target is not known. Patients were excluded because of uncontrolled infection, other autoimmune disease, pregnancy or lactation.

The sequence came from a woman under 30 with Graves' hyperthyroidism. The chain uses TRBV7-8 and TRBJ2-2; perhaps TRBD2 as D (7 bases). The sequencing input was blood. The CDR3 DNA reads TGTGCCAGCAGCTATGTCCGGGGGGCGGCCGGGGAGCTGTTTTTT. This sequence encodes CASSYVRGAAGELFF.